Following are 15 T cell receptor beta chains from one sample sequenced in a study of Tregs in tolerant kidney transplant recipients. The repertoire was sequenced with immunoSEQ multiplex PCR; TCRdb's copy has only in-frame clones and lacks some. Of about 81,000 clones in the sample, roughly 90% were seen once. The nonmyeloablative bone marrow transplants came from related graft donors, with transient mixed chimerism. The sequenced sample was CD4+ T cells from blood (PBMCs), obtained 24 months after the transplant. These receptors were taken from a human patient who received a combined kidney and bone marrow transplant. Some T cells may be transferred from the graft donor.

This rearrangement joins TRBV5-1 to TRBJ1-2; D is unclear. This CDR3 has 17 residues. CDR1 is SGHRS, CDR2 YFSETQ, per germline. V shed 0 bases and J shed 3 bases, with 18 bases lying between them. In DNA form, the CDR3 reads TGCGCCAGCAGCTTGGCCGGGTACGGGTCGGGAGACTATGGCTACACCTTC. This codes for CASSLAGYGSGDYGYTF.

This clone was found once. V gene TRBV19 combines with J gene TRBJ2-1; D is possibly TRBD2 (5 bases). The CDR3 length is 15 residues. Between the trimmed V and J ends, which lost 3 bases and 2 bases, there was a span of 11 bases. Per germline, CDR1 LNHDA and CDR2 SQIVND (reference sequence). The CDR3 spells CASSIEGATYNEQFF. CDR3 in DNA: TGTGCCAGTAGTATTGAGGGAGCGACCTACAATGAGCAGTTCTTC.

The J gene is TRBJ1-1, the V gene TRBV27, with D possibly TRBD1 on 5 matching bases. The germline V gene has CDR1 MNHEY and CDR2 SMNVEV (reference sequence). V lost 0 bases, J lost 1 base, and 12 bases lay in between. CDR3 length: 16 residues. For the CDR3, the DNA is TGTGCCAGCAGTTTATCATGGGTGGGGGGGAACACTGAAGCTTTCTTT. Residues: CASSLSWVGGNTEAFF.

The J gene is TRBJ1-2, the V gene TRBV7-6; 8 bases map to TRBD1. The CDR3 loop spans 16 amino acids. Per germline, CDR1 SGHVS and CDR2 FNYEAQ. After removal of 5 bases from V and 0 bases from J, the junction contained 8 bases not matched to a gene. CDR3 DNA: TGTGCCAGCAGCGATCTCAGGGGGCGACCTAACTATGGCTACACCTTC. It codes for CASSDLRGRPNYGYTF. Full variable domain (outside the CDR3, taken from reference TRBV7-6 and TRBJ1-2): GAGVSQSPRYKVTKRGQDVALRCDPISGHVSLYWYRQALGQGPEFLTYFNYEAQQDKSGLPNDRFSAERPEGSISTLTIQRTEQRDSAMYRCASSDLRGRPNYGYTFGSGTRLTVV.

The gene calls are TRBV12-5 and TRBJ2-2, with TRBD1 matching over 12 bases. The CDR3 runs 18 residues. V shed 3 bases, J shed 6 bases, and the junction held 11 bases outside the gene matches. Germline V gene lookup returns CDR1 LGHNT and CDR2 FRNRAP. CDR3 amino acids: CASGLGLPGQGAAGELFF. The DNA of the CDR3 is TGTGCTAGTGGTTTAGGTCTTCCGGGACAGGGGGCGGCCGGGGAGCTGTTTTTT.

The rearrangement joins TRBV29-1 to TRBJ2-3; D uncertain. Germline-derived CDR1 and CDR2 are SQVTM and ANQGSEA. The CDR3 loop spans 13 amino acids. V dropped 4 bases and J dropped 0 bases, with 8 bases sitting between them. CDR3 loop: CSVVIVSTDTQYF. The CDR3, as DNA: TGCAGCGTTGTAATCGTGAGCACAGATACGCAGTATTTT.

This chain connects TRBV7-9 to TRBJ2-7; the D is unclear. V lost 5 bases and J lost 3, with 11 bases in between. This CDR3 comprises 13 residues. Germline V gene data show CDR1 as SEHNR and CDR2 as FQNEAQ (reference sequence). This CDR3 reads CASSRTFDYEQYF. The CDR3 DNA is TGTGCCAGCAGCCGTACTTTCGACTACGAGCAGTACTTC.

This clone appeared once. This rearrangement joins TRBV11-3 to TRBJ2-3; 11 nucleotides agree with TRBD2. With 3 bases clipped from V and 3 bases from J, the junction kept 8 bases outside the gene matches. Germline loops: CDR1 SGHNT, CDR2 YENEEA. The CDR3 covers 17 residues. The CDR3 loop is CASSFTTSGSFTDTQYF. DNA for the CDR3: TGTGCCAGCAGCTTTACTACTAGCGGGAGTTTTACAGATACGCAGTATTTT. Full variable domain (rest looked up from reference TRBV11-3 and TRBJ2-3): EAGVVQSPRYKIIEKKQPVAFWCNPISGHNTLYWYLQNLGQGPELLIRYENEEAVDDSQLPKDRFSAERLKGVDSTLKIQPAELGDSAVYLCASSFTTSGSFTDTQYFGPGTRLTVL.

The chain's CDR3 is CASSPRLGSGSSYNEQFF. The CDR3 DNA follows: TGTGCCAGCAGCCCCCGTCTTGGTAGCGGAAGCTCCTACAATGAGCAGTTCTTC. The chain joins TRBV7-9 to TRBJ2-1; TRBD2 is a possible D gene (6 bases). The CDR3 covers 18 residues. Trimming removed 5 bases at V and 0 bases at J, with 20 bases between. Germline assignment: CDR1 SEHNR and CDR2 FQNEAQ (reference sequence).

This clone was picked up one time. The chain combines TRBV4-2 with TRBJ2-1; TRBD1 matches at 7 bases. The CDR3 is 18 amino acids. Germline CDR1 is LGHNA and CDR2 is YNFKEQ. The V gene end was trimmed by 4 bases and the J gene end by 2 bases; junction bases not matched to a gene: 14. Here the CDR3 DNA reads TGTGCCAGCAGCCTGCGTCTAGTCCTCAGGGGGACCTACAATGAGCAGTTCTTC. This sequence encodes CASSLRLVLRGTYNEQFF.

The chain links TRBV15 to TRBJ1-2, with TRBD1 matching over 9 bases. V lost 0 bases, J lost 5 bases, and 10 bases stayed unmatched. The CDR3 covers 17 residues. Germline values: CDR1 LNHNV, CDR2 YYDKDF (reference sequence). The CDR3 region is CATSRDVGTGSNYGYTF. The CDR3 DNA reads TGTGCCACCAGCAGAGATGTGGGGACAGGGTCAAATTATGGCTACACCTTC.

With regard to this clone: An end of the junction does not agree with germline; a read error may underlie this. The CDR3, as DNA: TGTGCCAGCAGCCAATGGGACAGGGGCTCTGAGGCTTTCTTT. This encodes CASSQWDRGSEAFF. This chain uses TRBV14 with TRBJ1-1, with TRBD1 matching over 10 bases. The V gene's germline CDR1 is SGHDN and CDR2 FVKESK. CDR3 size: 14 residues.

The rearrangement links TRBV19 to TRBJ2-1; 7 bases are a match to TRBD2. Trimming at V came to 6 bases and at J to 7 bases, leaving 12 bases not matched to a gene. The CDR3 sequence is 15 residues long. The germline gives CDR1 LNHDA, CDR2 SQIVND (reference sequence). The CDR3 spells CASSEGRDYINEQFF. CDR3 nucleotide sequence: TGTGCCAGTAGCGAGGGGAGGGATTATATAAATGAGCAGTTCTTC.

The CDR3 DNA reads TGTGCCAGCAGCCATGGCACTAGCCGATACGAGCAGTACTTC. Its translation is CASSHGTSRYEQYF. The chain has TRBV4-2 and TRBJ2-7, with a weak D call TRBD2 (6 bases). The CDR3 length is 14 residues. Germline V gene data show CDR1 as LGHNA and CDR2 as YNFKEQ. V was trimmed by 3 bases and J by 4 bases, leaving 13 bases between them.

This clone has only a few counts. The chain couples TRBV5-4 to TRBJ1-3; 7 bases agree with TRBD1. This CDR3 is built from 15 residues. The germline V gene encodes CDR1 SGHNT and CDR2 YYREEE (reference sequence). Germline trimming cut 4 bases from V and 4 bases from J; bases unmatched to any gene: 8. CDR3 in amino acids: CASSRDSTTGNTIYF. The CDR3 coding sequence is TGTGCCAGCAGCAGGGACAGTACTACCGGAAACACCATATATTTT.